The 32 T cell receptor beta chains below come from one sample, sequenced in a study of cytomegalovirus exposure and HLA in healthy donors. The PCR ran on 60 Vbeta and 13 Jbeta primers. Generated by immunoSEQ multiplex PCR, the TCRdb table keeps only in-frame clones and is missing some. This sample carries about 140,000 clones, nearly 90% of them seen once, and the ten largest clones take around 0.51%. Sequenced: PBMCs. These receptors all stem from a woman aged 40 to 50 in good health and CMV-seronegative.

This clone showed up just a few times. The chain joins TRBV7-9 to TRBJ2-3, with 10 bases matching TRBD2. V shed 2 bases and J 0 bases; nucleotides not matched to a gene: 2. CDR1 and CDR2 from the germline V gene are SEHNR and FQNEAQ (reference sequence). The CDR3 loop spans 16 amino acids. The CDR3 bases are TGTGCCAGCAGCTTACTAGCGGGAGTGAGCACAGATACGCAGTATTTT. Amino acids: CASSLLAGVSTDTQYF. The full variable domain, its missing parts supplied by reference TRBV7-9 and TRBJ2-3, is DTGVSQNPRHKITKRGQNVTFRCDPISEHNRLYWYRQTLGQGPEFLTYFQNEAQLEKSRLLSDRFSAERPKGSFSTLEIQRTEQGDSAMYLCASSLLAGVSTDTQYFGPGTRLTVL.

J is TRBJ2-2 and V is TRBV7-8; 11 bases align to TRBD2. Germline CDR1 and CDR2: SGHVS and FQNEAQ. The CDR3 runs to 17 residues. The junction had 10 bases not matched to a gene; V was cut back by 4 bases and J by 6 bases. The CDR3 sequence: CASSSKIAGGKAGELFF. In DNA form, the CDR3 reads TGTGCCAGCAGCTCGAAGATAGCGGGAGGGAAAGCCGGGGAGCTGTTTTTT.

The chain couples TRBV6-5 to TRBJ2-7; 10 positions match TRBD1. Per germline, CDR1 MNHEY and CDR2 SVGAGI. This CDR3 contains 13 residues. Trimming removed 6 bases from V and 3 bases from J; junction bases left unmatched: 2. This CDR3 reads CASRRTGGYEQYF. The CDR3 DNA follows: TGTGCCAGCAGGCGGACAGGGGGCTACGAGCAGTACTTC.

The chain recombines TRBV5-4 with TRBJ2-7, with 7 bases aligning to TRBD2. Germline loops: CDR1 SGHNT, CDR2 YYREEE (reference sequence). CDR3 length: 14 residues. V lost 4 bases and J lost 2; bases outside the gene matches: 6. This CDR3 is CASSPSGDTYEQYF. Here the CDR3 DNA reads TGTGCCAGCAGCCCTAGCGGAGATACCTACGAGCAGTACTTC.

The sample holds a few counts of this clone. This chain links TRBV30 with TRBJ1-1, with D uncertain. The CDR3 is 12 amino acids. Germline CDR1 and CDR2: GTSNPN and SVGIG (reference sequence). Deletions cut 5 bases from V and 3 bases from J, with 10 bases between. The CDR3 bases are TGTGCCTGGGGGTGGGAGGACACTGAAGCTTTCTTT. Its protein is CAWGWEDTEAFF.

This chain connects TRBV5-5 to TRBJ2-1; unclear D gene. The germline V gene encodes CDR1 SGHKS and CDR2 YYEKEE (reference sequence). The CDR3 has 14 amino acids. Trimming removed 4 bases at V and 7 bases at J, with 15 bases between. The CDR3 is CASSPGVAINEQFF. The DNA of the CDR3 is TGTGCCAGCAGCCCTGGAGTTGCAATAAATGAGCAGTTCTTC.

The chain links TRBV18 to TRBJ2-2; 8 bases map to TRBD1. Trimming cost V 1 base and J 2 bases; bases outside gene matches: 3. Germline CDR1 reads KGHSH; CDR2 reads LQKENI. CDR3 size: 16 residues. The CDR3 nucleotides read TGTGCCAGCTCACCACGTCCAGGGGGCAACACCGGGGAGCTGTTTTTT. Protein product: CASSPRPGGNTGELFF.

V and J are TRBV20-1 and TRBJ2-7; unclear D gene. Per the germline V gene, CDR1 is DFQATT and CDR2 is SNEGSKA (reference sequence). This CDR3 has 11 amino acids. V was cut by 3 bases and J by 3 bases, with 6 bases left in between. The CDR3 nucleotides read TGCAGTGCTAGCGGAGTCTACGAGCAGTACTTC. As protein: CSASGVYEQYF.

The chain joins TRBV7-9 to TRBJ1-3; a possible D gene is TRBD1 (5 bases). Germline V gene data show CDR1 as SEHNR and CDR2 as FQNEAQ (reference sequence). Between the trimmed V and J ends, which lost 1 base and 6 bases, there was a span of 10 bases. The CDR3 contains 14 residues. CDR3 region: CASSLGVGENTIYF. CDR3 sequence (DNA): TGTGCCAGCAGCTTAGGTGTAGGGGAAAACACCATATATTTT.

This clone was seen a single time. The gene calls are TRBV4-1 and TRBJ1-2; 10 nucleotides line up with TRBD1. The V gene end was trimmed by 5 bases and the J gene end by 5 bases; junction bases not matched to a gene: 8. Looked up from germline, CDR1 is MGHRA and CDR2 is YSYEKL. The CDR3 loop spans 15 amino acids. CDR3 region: CASSTPGTGAYGYTF. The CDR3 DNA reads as TGCGCCAGCAGCACTCCCGGGACAGGGGCTTATGGCTACACCTTC.

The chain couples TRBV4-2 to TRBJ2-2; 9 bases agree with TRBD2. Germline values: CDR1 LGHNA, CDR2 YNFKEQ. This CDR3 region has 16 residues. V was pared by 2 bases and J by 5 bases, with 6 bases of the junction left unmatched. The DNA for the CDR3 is TGTGCCAGCAGCCAAATAGCGGGAGTCGATACCGGGGAGCTGTTTTTT. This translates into CASSQIAGVDTGELFF.

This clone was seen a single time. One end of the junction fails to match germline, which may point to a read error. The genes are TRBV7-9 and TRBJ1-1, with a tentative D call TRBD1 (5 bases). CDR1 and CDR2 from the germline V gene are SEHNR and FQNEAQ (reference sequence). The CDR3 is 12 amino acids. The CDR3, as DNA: TGTTCCAGCAGCCCACAGGATAGAGAAGCTTTCTTT. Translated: CSSSPQDREAFF.

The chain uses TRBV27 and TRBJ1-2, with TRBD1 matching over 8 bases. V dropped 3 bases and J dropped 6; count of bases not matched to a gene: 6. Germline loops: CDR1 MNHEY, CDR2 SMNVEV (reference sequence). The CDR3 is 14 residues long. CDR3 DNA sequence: TGTGCCAGCAGTTTGACAGGGGATTGGGATGGCTACACCTTC. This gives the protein CASSLTGDWDGYTF.

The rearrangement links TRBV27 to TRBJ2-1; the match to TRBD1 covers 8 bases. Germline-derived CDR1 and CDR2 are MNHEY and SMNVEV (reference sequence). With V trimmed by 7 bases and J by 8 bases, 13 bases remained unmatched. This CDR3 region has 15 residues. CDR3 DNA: TGTGCCAGCATCAATATGGGACAGGCCAGCGATGAGCAGTTCTTC. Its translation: CASINMGQASDEQFF.

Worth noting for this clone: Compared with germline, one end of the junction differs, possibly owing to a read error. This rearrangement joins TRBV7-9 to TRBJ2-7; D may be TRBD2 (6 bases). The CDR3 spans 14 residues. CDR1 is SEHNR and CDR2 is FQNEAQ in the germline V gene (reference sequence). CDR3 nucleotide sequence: TGTTCCAGCAGCTTAGGCGGGACCGCCTACGAGCAGTACTTC. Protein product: CSSSLGGTAYEQYF.

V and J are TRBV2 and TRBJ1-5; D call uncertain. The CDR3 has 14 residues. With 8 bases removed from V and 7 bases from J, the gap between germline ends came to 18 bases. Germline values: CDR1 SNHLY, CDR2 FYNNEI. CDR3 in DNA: TGTGCCAGCTCAATTACCCTAGCCGGGCAGCCCCAGCATTTT. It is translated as CASSITLAGQPQHF.

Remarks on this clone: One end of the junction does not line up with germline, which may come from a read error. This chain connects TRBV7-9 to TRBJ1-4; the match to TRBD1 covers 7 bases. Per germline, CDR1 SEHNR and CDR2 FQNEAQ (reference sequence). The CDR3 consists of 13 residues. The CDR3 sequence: CSSSTDRVEKLFF. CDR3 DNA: TGTTCCAGCAGCACAGACAGGGTTGAAAAACTGTTTTTT.

The CDR3 coding sequence is TGTGCCAGCAGTGACCTACTAGCGGGAGTGAATACGCAGTATTTT. It specifies CASSDLLAGVNTQYF. The chain combines TRBV6-6 with TRBJ2-3; 11 nucleotides match TRBD2. The CDR3 spans 15 residues. V lost 5 bases and J lost 7; bases outside the gene matches: 8. Looked up from germline, CDR1 is MNHNY and CDR2 is SVGAGI (reference sequence).

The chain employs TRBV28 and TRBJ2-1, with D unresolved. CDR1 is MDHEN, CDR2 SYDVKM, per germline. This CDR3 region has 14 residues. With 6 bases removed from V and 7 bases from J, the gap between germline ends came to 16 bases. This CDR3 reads CASSPNWSSNEQFF. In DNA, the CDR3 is TGTGCCAGCAGCCCGAACTGGAGTTCGAATGAGCAGTTCTTC.

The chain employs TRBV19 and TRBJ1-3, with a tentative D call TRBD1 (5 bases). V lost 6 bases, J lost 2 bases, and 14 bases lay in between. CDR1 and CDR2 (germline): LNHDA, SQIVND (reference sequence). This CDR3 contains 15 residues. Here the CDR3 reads CASSRSDSAGNTIYF. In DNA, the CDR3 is TGTGCCAGTAGCCGCTCAGACAGCGCTGGAAACACCATATATTTT.

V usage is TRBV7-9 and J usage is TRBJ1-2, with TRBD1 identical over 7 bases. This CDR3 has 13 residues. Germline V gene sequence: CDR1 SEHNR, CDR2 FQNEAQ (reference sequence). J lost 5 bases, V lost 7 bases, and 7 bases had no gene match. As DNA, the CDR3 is TGTGCCAGCACCCCAGGGGACAGTTATGGCTACACCTTC. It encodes CASTPGDSYGYTF.

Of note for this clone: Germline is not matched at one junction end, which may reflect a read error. The CDR3: CAGSLNNQQPQHF. In DNA, the CDR3 is TGTGCCGGCAGCTTAAACAACCAGCAGCCCCAGCATTTT. The chain uses TRBV7-9 and TRBJ1-5; no clear D gene. In germline, CDR1 is SEHNR, CDR2 FQNEAQ (reference sequence). The CDR3 sequence is 13 residues long.

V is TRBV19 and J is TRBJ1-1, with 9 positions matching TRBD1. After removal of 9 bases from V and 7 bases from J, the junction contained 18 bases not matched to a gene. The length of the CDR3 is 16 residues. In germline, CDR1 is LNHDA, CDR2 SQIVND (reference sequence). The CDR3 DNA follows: TGTGCCAGCCTTGCTCAAGGTGGACAGGGGCCTTTTGAAGCTTTCTTT. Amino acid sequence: CASLAQGGQGPFEAFF.

The DNA for the CDR3 is TGTGCCAGCAGCTCAGGACTAGGATCAGATACGCAGTATTTT. Protein product: CASSSGLGSDTQYF. The V call is TRBV2, the J call TRBJ2-3; 7 bases line up with TRBD2. V lost 6 bases and J lost 4; bases outside the gene matches: 7. The CDR3 totals 14 residues. Looked up from germline, CDR1 is SNHLY and CDR2 is FYNNEI.

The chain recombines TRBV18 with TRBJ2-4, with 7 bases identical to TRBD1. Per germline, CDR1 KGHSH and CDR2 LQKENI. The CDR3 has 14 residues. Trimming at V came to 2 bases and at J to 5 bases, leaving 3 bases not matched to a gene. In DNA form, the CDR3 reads TGTGCCAGCTCACCAGGGGGACAGCAAAACATTCAGTACTTC. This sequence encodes CASSPGGQQNIQYF.

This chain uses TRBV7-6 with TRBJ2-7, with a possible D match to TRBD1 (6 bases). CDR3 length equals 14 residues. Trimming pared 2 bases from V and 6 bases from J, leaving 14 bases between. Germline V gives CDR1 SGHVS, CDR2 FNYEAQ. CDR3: CASSLTGPSREQYF. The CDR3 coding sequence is TGTGCCAGCAGCTTAACAGGGCCCTCACGCGAGCAGTACTTC. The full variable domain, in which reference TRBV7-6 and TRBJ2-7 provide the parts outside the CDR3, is GAGVSQSPRYKVTKRGQDVALRCDPISGHVSLYWYRQALGQGPEFLTYFNYEAQQDKSGLPNDRFSAERPEGSISTLTIQRTEQRDSAMYRCASSLTGPSREQYFGPGTRLTVT.

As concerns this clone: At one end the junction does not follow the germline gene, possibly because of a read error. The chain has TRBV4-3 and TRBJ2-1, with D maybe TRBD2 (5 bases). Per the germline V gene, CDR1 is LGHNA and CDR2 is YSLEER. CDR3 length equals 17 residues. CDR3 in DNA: TGCGCCAGCAGCCAACCTGGGTTCGGAGGCTCCCACAATGAGCAGTTCTTC. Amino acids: CASSQPGFGGSHNEQFF.

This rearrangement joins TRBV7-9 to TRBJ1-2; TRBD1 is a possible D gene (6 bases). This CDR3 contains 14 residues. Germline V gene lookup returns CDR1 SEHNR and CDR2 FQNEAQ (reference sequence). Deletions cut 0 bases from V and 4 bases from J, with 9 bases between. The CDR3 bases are TGTGCCAGCAGCTTAGCCCAGACAGGCTATGGCTACACCTTC. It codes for CASSLAQTGYGYTF.

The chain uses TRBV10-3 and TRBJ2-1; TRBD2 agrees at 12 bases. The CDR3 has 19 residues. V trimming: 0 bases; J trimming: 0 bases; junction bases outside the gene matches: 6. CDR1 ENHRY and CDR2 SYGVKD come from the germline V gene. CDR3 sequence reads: CAISESPSGRGSSYNEQFF. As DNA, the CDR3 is TGTGCCATCAGTGAGTCCCCTAGCGGGAGGGGGAGCTCCTACAATGAGCAGTTCTTC.

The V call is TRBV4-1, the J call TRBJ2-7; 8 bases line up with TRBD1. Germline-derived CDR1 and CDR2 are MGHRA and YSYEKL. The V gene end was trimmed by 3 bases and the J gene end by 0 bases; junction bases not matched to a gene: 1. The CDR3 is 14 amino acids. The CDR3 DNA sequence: TGCGCCAGCAGCCATGACAGGGGCTCCTACGAGCAGTACTTC. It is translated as CASSHDRGSYEQYF.

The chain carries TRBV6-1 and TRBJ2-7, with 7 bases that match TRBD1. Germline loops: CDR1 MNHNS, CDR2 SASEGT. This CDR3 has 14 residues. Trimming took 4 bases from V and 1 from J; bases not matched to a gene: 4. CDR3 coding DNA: TGTGCCAGCAGTGCCTACAGGGGATCCTACGAGCAGTACTTC. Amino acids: CASSAYRGSYEQYF.

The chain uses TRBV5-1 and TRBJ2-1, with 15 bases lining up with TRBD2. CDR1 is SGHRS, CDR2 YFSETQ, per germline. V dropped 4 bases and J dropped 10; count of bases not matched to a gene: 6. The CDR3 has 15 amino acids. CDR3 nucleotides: TGCGCCAGCAGCCTAGGACTAGCGGGAGGGAGGGAGCAGTTCTTC. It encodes CASSLGLAGGREQFF.